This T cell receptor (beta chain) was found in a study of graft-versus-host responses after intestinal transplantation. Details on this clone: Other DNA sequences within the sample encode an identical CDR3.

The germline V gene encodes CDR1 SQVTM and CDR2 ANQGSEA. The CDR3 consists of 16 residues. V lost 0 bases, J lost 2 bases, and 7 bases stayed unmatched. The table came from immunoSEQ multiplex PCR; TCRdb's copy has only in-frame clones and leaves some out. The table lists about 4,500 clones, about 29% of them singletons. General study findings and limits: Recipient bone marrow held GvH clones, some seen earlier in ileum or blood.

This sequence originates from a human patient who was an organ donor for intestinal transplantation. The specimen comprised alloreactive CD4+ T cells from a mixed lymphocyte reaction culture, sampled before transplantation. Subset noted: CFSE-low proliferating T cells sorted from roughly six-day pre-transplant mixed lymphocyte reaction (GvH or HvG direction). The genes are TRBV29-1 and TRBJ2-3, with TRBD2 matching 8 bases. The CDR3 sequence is CSVEDPAGALTDTQYF. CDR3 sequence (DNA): TGCAGCGTTGAAGACCCAGCGGGGGCTCTCACAGATACGCAGTATTTT.